This record concerns one TCR beta chain sequence. The count of this clone is one. The antigen this receptor binds is unknown. No base quality information exists; no much larger clone differs at one position. These data are taken from a study of cytomegalovirus exposure and HLA in healthy donors (dated by TCRdb to 2015 to 2018). Regarding the complete study: According to an earlier analysis of several hundred of the donors, about 179 million T cells yielded over 90 million unique TCR beta sequences and 276 Gb of sequence data. An early release covering over 500 HLA-typed donors comprised about 290 gigabases of sequencing data and about 90 million unique TCR sequences. Of the approximately 400 genotyped donors, 75% to 85% were placed in the genetic ancestry cluster associated with self-reported Caucasian donors. The study aimed to test whether signatures of past pathogen exposure could be identified by cataloging public T cell receptors. The T cell repertoires of around 730 subjects were profiled by immunosequencing and related to cytomegalovirus serostatus. Besides the first cohort of around 670 subjects, a separate validation cohort made up of roughly 120 different subjects was used. The study combined high-throughput TCR immunosequencing, statistical association of individual TCRs with disease status, and machine learning to predict cytomegalovirus infection status. A later analysis re-analyzed previously published TCR beta repertoires from about 730 donors and added high-resolution HLA genotyping to study TCR occurrence patterns. In the later analysis, no new phenotypic data were used to find candidate immune exposures; instead, reliance was placed on TCR beta sequences and their occurrence across donors. An earlier analysis of more than 450 of the donors used high-throughput TCR beta sequencing to judge whether each TCR beta V gene segment behaved as functional or pseudogenic. Donor age, sex, ethnicity and CMV serostatus were compiled alongside the repertoire data. A later genetic analysis took genome-wide SNP genotypes for about three fifths of the 666 donors and used that subset as a discovery cohort. All discovery cohort repertoires had been generated on a single sequencing platform. Both class I and class II loci were covered by HLA typing, at four-digit resolution. The number of typed donors differed by locus: roughly 620-640 for A, B, C, DRB1 and DQB1; 500 to 550 for DQA1; 606 for DPA1; and 400 to 480 for DPB1. Four to six DR-DQ haplotypes were handled as single units for association and clustering, since linkage in the cohort was strong. Across some 400 genotyped donors of the cohort, an average of approximately 240,000 unique TCR beta nucleotide sequences per donor were sequenced, and roughly a sixth of those sequences were non-productive.

Library preparation employed the immunoSEQ multiplex PCR assay. For the multiplex PCR, a mixture combining 60 forward primers for TCR Vbeta segments and 13 reverse primers for TCR Jbeta segments was used. The CDR3 region of rearranged TCR beta genes was amplified from genomic DNA with a multiplex PCR assay. On the Illumina HiSeq System, the amplified TCR beta libraries were sequenced as 87-base-pair reads. From the authors' description of their analysis: A later analysis tallied 75 million to 95 million unique TCR beta chains across the 666 repertoires, and roughly 11 million of those chains were shared by two or more donors. Raw reads were error-corrected and collapsed into unique sequences by a nearest-neighbor algorithm in which closely related sequences were merged to remove PCR and sequencing errors. Alignment of CDR3 sequences to IMGT reference sequences was used to assign V, D and J gene segments. Each retained sequence needed at least a six-nucleotide match to both a V gene segment and a J gene segment. Rearrangements were classified as productive when the CDR3 lacked stop codons and remained in frame with V and J, and all other rearrangements were classified as non-productive. Following IMGT convention, CDR3 was defined as the stretch from the second conserved V-encoded cysteine up to the conserved J-encoded phenylalanine. Sequences without an unambiguous match to a single V gene segment were excluded from the earlier analysis of approximately 600 of the donors. In an earlier analysis of 500 to 750 of the donors, V segments were called functional above 56.7% productive rearrangements and were called segregating when the between-donor standard deviation exceeded 5%. A statistical classification framework was built for diagnosing cytomegalovirus status from the catalog of TCR beta chain sequences. In a later analysis, V and J genes were assigned by comparing TCR nucleotide sequences against IMGT/GENE-DB human TR gene sequences. In a later analysis, CDR3 sequences and most-parsimonious VDJ recombination scenarios were assigned using the TCRdist pipeline. In a later analysis, every TCR beta chain was defined by the combination of its CDR3 amino acid sequence and its V-gene family, and reads without a unique V-gene family were dropped. As a way to deal with suspected cross-contamination and a sequencing artifact, a later analysis dropped 640 or so nucleotide sequences that were highly shared and had low generation probability. For each public chain, a later analysis derived a clonal expansion index from normalized ranks of inferred template counts within each repertoire. In a later analysis, generation probabilities were computed with a VDJ recombination model fitted to out-of-frame rearrangements, and the resulting probabilities were checked against IGoR. A later analysis scored TCR-TCR, TCR-HLA and TCR-CMV co-occurrence with hypergeometric tests, applying a repertoire-size bias correction to TCR pairs. False discovery rates were estimated in a later analysis by permuting HLA or CMV assignments 20 times. In a later analysis, co-occurring TCRs were grouped using DBSCAN, with TCRdist sequence similarity added in when clustering inside HLA-allele-positive subsets. Repertoires with fewer than 30,000 or more than 120,000 public chains were left out of co-occurrence clustering, as were about five repertoires with anomalous nucleotide sharing. The source is immuneACCESS, and TCRdb retained only in-frame sequences with V and J called. Part of the clones is not carried over; for the studies checked, unresolved V genes explain less than half of this, and the remainder is unexplained. V, J and clone size are taken as reported in that table, and D and trimming were inferred from the DNA itself. Recorded for this sample are about 160,000 clones; around 76% of them occurred a single time. The top ten clones comprise about 2% of the sample.

The cohort was made up of roughly 670 healthy bone marrow donors. At the time of sampling, all cohort members were nominally healthy, though unrecorded immune exposures were likely present. The donor was CMV seronegative and was included in the group of over 300 seronegative cohort members. A peripheral blood sample was provided by each donor, and peripheral blood mononuclear cells were used for TCR beta sequencing. The Qiagen DNeasy Blood Extraction Kit was used to extract genomic DNA from the blood cell samples. Findings and caveats that apply to the study as a whole: In a later analysis, the rate of TCR association differed among HLA loci, with DRB1 alleles having the most associated TCRs and HLA-C alleles having the fewest. In the study, around 150 TCR beta chains were listed as associated with cytomegalovirus. In an earlier analysis of under 600 of the donors, most TCR beta V segments were observed in productive rearrangements about 87% or about 30% of the time, broadly matching IMGT annotations. A later genetic analysis reported fewer N-insertions in productive TCRs among donors in an Asian-associated ancestry cluster than the roughly 690-donor mean. A cluster of highly shared sequence variants was judged likely to be a technical artifact of the sequencing pipeline. Cytomegalovirus status was reported to be diagnosed by the classifier with high specificity and sensitivity in both the original and validation cohorts. Because counts were too low, about 18 rarely observed V segments, including chromosome 9 orphons, were excluded from the earlier analysis of fewer than 650 of the donors. Most CMV-associated TCR beta chains appeared to be HLA-restricted in a later analysis, and the HLA associations seemed to be driven largely by CMV exposure. When HLA alleles, especially DR and DQ, strongly co-occurred, attributing TCR associations to individual alleles was difficult. In a later analysis, several top co-occurrence clusters were reported to appear linked to parvovirus B19, influenza, CMV and Epstein-Barr virus. Linkage disequilibrium might explain the correlated functional status among segregating V segments, but an unknown experimental factor could not be excluded. For the cohort, immune exposure information was limited to CMV serostatus. Because HLA typing was missing for some donors at each locus, association tests included only the typed subset. Three of the identified cytomegalovirus-associated TCR beta chains were confirmed in vitro to be specific for cytomegalovirus antigens. A later analysis associated some 17,000 TCR beta sequences with specific HLA alleles at a false discovery rate of 0.05. Compared with equally common non-associated chains, HLA-associated TCR beta chains in a later analysis were more clonally expanded and had lower generation probabilities. The 87-base-pair reads could not distinguish some IMGT-functional V segments, including TRBV6-2 and TRBV6-3, so those segments were excluded. Most TCR sequences were seen in very few donors, while some public TCRs were found in many individuals. In a later genetic analysis, a missense DCLRE1C variant was associated with V-gene and J-gene trimming of TCR beta chains, and the association was replicated in an independent cohort. In this cohort, only TCR beta chains were sequenced, and detectable features were limited by the absence of alpha or paired-chain data. Roughly uniform sequencing depth across donors was assumed in presence/absence analyses, although this assumption may not hold. According to the authors, the approach could potentially be generalized to other disease states and immunological phenotypes. A further reported finding was that TCR beta sequences accurately predicted the HLA-A and HLA-B alleles for most subjects in the first cohort.

There are 15 amino acids in the CDR3, from cysteine to phenylalanine inclusive. Just CDR3 DNA is preserved here, 45 bases in frame from base 1. The germline V gene (reference sequence) yields LNHNV for CDR1 and YYDKDF for CDR2. Trimming accounts for 1 base at V and 8 bases at J, while the number of junction bases matched to no gene is 4. In this chain, TRBV15 is recombined with TRBJ1-4; a stretch of 10 junction bases matches TRBD1. The sample consisted of PBMCs. This clonotype was sampled from a female donor in good health and CMV-seronegative. The CDR3 corresponds to CATSRGDRGREKLFF. The bases are TGTGCCACCAGCAGAGGGGACAGGGGAAGGGAAAAACTGTTTTTT.